The 10 T cell receptor beta chains below were found in one sample sequenced in a study of blood T cell repertoires in COVID-19. Clones were sequenced by immunoSEQ multiplex PCR, and TCRdb holds only the in-frame ones, with some missing. The sample holds hundreds of thousands of clones; roughly 83% are singletons and the top ten take about 10%. Sample: peripheral blood. The source of these receptors is a man older than 75 with acute or convalescent COVID-19.

CDR3 DNA sequence: TGTGCCAGCACCCGTAACAATGAGCAGTTCTTC. Translation gives CASTRNNEQFF. J is TRBJ2-1 and V is TRBV6-5; no reliable D call. CDR1 and CDR2 from the germline V gene are MNHEY and SVGAGI. With 7 bases removed from V and 5 bases from J, the gap between germline ends came to 6 bases. The CDR3 is 11 residues long.

The chain uses TRBV2 and TRBJ2-3; D uncertain. Trimming left V 2 bases short and J 3 bases short, with 6 bases between. CDR1 and CDR2 from the germline V gene are SNHLY and FYNNEI. The CDR3 has 13 residues. The CDR3 region is CASSERRTDTQYF. As DNA, the CDR3 is TGTGCCAGCAGTGAAAGGCGGACAGATACGCAGTATTTT. The whole variable domain, remainder taken from reference TRBV2 and TRBJ2-3, is EPEVTQTPSHQVTQMGQEVILRCVPISNHLYFYWYRQILGQKVEFLVSFYNNEISEKSEIFDDQFSVERPDGSNFTLKIRSTKLEDSAMYFCASSERRTDTQYFGPGTRLTVL.

This chain links TRBV18 with TRBJ1-4; D is possibly TRBD1 (5 bases). V gave up 2 bases and J gave up 4 bases, with 8 bases separating them. The CDR3 has 14 amino acids. Germline assignment: CDR1 KGHSH and CDR2 LQKENI. CDR3 DNA sequence: TGTGCCAGCTCACCAGCGGGGGTTAATGAAAAACTGTTTTTT. Translating it yields CASSPAGVNEKLFF.

In this sample, this clone turned up once. V gene TRBV18 combines with J gene TRBJ1-3; possible D gene TRBD1, 6 bases. Trimming took 3 bases from V and 0 from J, leaving 9 bases between them. The CDR3 has 15 residues. Germline CDR1 is KGHSH and CDR2 is LQKENI. The CDR3 DNA follows: TGTGCCAGCTCACCGCGGACAGACTCTGGAAACACCATATATTTT. Translating it yields CASSPRTDSGNTIYF.

This clone came up a few times. This sequence joins TRBV28 and TRBJ2-7, with D possibly TRBD1 on 5 matching bases. Trimming left V 1 base short and J 4 bases short, with 5 bases between. CDR3 size: 12 residues. In germline, CDR1 is MDHEN, CDR2 SYDVKM. The CDR3: CASSLSGYEQYF. CDR3 in DNA: TGTGCCAGCAGTTTATCAGGGTACGAGCAGTACTTC.

This clone was seen once. The chain joins TRBV10-3 to TRBJ1-2, with 7 bases lining up with TRBD1. The V segment lost 10 bases and the J segment 2 bases; nucleotides outside the gene matches: 7. Germline V CDR1 and CDR2: ENHRY, SYGVKD. The CDR3 is 13 amino acids. The CDR3 bases are TGTGCCACCAGACAGGGAGGGAACTATGGCTACACCTTC. This encodes CATRQGGNYGYTF.

The chain employs TRBV6-5 and TRBJ2-3, with D tentatively TRBD2 (6 bases). This CDR3 comprises 15 residues. Germline CDR1 reads MNHEY; CDR2 reads SVGAGI. The V end was cut by 2 bases, the J end by 3 bases, with 12 bases between. The chain's CDR3 is CASSYPTGGTDTQYF. The CDR3 nucleotides read TGTGCCAGCAGTTACCCGACCGGGGGAACAGATACGCAGTATTTT.

This chain uses TRBV28 with TRBJ2-7, with 10 positions matching TRBD1. There are 15 residues in the CDR3. Germline assignment: CDR1 MDHEN and CDR2 SYDVKM. J gave up 3 bases and V 6 bases, and 8 bases lay outside the gene matches. In DNA, the CDR3 is TGTGCCAGCAGCTACAGGACAGGGGGACGCTACGAGCAGTACTTC. Translating gives CASSYRTGGRYEQYF.

The rearrangement joins TRBV7-6 to TRBJ2-5, with 7 bases aligning to TRBD2. Germline-derived CDR1 and CDR2 are SGHVS and FNYEAQ. The CDR3 contains 14 residues. V trimming: 0 bases; J trimming: 6 bases; junction bases outside the gene matches: 4. CDR3 protein: CASSLAGTTKTQYF. DNA of the CDR3: TGTGCCAGCAGCTTAGCGGGGACTACAAAGACCCAGTACTTC. Full variable domain (missing parts from reference TRBV7-6 and TRBJ2-5): GAGVSQSPRYKVTKRGQDVALRCDPISGHVSLYWYRQALGQGPEFLTYFNYEAQQDKSGLPNDRFSAERPEGSISTLTIQRTEQRDSAMYRCASSLAGTTKTQYFGPGTRLLVL.

This clone was seen only once. The chain employs TRBV2 and TRBJ2-5, with TRBD2 matching over 13 bases. V dropped 10 bases and J dropped 4; count of bases not matched to a gene: 15. The CDR3 totals 17 residues. Germline V gene lookup returns CDR1 SNHLY and CDR2 FYNNEI. CDR3 coding DNA: TGTGCCACACAACCTCGACTAGCGGGAGGCCGGGGAGAGACCCAGTACTTC. Protein sequence: CATQPRLAGGRGETQYF.